Each of the 5 T cell receptor beta chains below was sequenced from the same sample in a study of cytomegalovirus exposure and HLA in healthy donors. PCR amplification relied on 60 Vbeta primers (plus 13 Jbeta primers). TCRdb's copy holds only in-frame clones and misses some; the assay was immunoSEQ multiplex PCR. The data hold 70,000 to 95,000 clones, with approximately 76% observed a single time. The sample was PBMCs. These receptors came from a man aged 30 to 39 in good health and CMV-seropositive.

The V gene is TRBV19, the J gene TRBJ1-1, with D hard to call. CDR1 and CDR2 (germline): LNHDA, SQIVND (reference sequence). The CDR3 sequence is 12 residues long. V lost 7 bases to trimming and J lost 11 bases, with 17 bases between them. CDR3 coding DNA: TGTGCCAGTATTTCCGGGTCCCGACGGGCTTTCTTT. Encoded protein: CASISGSRRAFF.

V gene TRBV1 combines with J gene TRBJ1-5; the table's D call of TRBD1 was not tested on the DNA. TRBV1 is a pseudogene locus. This CDR3 contains 19 residues. This CDR3 is CTSSQYRRDRGCDNQPQHF. The CDR3 coding sequence is TGCACCAGCAGCCAGTACCGCCGGGACAGGGGTTGTGACAATCAGCCCCAGCATTTT.

This sequence joins TRBV6-1 and TRBJ1-2; D not certain. Trimming removed 7 bases at V and 3 bases at J, with 15 bases between. This CDR3 comprises 14 residues. The germline gives CDR1 MNHNS, CDR2 SASEGT. CDR3 protein: CASNRHNQDYGYTF. The CDR3, as DNA: TGTGCCAGCAATAGACACAACCAGGACTATGGCTACACCTTC.

J is TRBJ1-5 and V is TRBV5-6; tentatively, D is TRBD1 (5 bases). The CDR3 has 15 amino acids. V was pared by 2 bases and J by 2 bases, with 11 bases between. The germline gives CDR1 SGHDT, CDR2 YYEEEE. CDR3 region: CASSLRGARNQPQHF. CDR3 nucleotides: TGTGCCAGCAGCTTAAGGGGTGCCCGCAATCAGCCCCAGCATTTT.

V and J are TRBV6-1 and TRBJ2-3, with 15 bases that match TRBD2. Trimming took 4 bases from V and 3 from J; bases not matched to a gene: 2. The CDR3 runs to 16 residues. Looked up from germline, CDR1 is MNHNS and CDR2 is SASEGT. The chain's CDR3 is CASSAGTSGRTDTQYF. The CDR3 region has the DNA TGTGCCAGCAGTGCTGGGACTAGCGGGAGGACAGATACGCAGTATTTT.